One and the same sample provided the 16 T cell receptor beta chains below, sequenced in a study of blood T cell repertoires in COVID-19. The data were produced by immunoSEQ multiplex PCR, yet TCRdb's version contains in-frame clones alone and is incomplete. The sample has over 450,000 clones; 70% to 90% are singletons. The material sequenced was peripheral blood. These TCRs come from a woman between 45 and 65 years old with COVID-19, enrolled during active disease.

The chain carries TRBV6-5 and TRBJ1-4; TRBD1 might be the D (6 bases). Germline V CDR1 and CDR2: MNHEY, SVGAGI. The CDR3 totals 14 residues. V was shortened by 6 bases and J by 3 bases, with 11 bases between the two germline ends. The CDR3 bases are TGTGCCAGCAGCGATCCAGGGGCTAATGAAAAACTGTTTTTT. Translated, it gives CASSDPGANEKLFF.

In nucleotides, the CDR3 is TGTGCCAGCAGCTTAGGGACAGCATATGGCTACACCTTC. It is translated as CASSLGTAYGYTF. The rearrangement joins TRBV7-9 to TRBJ1-2, with D maybe TRBD1 (6 bases). V was trimmed by 1 base and J by 5 bases, leaving 8 bases between them. Germline V gene data show CDR1 as SEHNR and CDR2 as FQNEAQ (reference sequence). The CDR3 is 13 residues long. The variable domain in full, with the rest retrieved from reference TRBV7-9 and TRBJ1-2, is DTGVSQNPRHKITKRGQNVTFRCDPISEHNRLYWYRQTLGQGPEFLTYFQNEAQLEKSRLLSDRFSAERPKGSFSTLEIQRTEQGDSAMYLCASSLGTAYGYTFGSGTRLTVV.

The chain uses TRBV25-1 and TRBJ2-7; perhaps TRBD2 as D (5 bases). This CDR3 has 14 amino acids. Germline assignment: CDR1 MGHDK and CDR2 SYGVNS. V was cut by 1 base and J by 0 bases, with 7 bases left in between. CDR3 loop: CASSESGSSYEQYF. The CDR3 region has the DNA TGTGCCAGCAGTGAATCGGGGAGCTCCTACGAGCAGTACTTC.

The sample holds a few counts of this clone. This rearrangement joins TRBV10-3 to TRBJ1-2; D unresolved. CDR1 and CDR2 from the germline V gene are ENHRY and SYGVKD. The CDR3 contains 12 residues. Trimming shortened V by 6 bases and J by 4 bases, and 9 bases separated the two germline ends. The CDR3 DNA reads TGTGCCATCAGGAGGGAAAGCTATGGCTACACCTTC. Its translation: CAIRRESYGYTF.

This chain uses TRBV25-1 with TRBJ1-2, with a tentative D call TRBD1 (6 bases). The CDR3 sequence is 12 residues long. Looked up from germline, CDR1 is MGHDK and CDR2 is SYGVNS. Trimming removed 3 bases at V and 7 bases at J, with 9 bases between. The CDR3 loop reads CASSEGRGGYTF. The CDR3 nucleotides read TGTGCCAGCAGTGAGGGCAGGGGTGGCTACACCTTC.

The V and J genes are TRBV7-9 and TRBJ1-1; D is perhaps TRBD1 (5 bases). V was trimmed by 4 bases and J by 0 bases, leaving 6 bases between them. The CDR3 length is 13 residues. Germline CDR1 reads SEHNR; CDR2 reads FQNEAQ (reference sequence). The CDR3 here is CASSWTLNTEAFF. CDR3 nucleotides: TGTGCCAGCAGCTGGACACTGAACACTGAAGCTTTCTTT.

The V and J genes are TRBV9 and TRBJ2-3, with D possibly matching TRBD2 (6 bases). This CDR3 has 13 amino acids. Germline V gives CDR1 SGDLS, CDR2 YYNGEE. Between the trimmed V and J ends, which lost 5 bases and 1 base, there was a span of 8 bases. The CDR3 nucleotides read TGTGCCAGCAGATCGGGGGGCACAGATACGCAGTATTTT. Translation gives CASRSGGTDTQYF.

CDR3: CASSRQGYSGANVLTF. CDR3 in DNA: TGTGCCAGCAGCCGACAGGGGTACTCTGGGGCCAACGTCCTGACTTTC. J is TRBJ2-6 and V is TRBV3-1 (or the pseudogene TRBV3-2); TRBD1 matches 8 bases. After removal of 4 bases from V and 0 bases from J, the junction contained 2 bases not matched to a gene. Germline V gives CDR1 LGHDT, CDR2 YNNKEL (reference sequence). This CDR3 is built from 16 residues.

The CDR3 region is CASSLDPSSGGRNEQFF. The CDR3 bases are TGTGCCAGCAGCTTGGACCCCTCTAGCGGGGGGCGGAATGAGCAGTTCTTC. This rearrangement joins TRBV5-5 to TRBJ2-1, with 11 bases matching TRBD2. From germline, CDR1 is SGHKS and CDR2 YYEKEE (reference sequence). CDR3 size: 17 residues. V lost 0 bases, J lost 7 bases, and 9 bases stayed unmatched.

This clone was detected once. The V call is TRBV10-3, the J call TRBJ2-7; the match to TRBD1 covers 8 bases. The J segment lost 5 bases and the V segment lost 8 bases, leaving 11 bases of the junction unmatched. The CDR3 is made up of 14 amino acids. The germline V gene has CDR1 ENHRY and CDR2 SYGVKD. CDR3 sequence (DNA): TGTGCCATCGCACGCGGCAGGGGGCACGACGAGCAGTACTTC. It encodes CAIARGRGHDEQYF.

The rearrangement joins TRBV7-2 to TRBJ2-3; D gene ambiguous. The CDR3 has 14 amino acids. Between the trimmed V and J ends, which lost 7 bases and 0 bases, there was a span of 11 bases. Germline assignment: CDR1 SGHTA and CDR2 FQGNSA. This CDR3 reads CASKELISTDTQYF. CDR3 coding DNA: TGTGCCAGCAAGGAGCTAATTAGCACAGATACGCAGTATTTT.

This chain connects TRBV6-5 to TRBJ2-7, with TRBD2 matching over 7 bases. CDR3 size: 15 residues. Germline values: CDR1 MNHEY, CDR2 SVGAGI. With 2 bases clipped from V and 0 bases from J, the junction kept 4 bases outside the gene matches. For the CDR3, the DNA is TGTGCCAGCAGTTACACCGGGGGGAGCTCCTACGAGCAGTACTTC. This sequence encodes CASSYTGGSSYEQYF.

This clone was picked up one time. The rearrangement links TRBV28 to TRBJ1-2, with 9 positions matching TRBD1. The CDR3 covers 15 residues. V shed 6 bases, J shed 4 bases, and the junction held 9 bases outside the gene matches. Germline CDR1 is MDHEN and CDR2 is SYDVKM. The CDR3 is CASRKTGGQAYGYTF. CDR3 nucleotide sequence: TGTGCCAGCAGGAAGACAGGGGGGCAGGCCTATGGCTACACCTTC.

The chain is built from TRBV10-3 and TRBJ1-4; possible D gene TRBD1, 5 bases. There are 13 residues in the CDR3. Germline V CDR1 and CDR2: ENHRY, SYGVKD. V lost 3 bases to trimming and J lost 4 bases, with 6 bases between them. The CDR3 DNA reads TGTGCCATCAGTGACAGGGTTAATGAAAAACTGTTTTTT. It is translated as CAISDRVNEKLFF.

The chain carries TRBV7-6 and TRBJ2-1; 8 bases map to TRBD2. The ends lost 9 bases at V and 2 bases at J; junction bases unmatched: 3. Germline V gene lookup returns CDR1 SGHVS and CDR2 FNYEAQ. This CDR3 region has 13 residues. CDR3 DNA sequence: TGTGCCAGTCAGCGGGGGCCCTACAATGAGCAGTTCTTC. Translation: CASQRGPYNEQFF.

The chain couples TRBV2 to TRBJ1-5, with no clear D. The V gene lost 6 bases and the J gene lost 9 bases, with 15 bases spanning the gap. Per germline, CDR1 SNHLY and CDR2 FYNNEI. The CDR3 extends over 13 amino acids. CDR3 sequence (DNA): TGTGCCAGCAGGGCAGACGGCGAGCGGCCCCAGCATTTT. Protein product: CASRADGERPQHF. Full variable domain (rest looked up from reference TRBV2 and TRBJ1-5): EPEVTQTPSHQVTQMGQEVILRCVPISNHLYFYWYRQILGQKVEFLVSFYNNEISEKSEIFDDQFSVERPDGSNFTLKIRSTKLEDSAMYFCASRADGERPQHFGDGTRLSIL.